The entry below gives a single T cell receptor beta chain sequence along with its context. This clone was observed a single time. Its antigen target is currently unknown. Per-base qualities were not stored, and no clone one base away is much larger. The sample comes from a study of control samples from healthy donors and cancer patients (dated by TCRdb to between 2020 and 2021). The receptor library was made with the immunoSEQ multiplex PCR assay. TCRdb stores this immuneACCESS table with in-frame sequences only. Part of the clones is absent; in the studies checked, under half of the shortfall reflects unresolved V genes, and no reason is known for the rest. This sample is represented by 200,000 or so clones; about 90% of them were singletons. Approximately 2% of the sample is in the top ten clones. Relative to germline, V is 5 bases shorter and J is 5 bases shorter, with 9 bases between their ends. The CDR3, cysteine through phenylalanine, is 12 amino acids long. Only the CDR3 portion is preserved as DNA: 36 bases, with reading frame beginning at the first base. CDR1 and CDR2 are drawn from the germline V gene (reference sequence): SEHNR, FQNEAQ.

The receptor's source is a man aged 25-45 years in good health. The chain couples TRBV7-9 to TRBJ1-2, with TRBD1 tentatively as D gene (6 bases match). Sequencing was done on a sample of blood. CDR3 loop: CASSRDIYGYTF. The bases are TGTGCCAGCAGCCGGGACATTTATGGCTACACCTTC.